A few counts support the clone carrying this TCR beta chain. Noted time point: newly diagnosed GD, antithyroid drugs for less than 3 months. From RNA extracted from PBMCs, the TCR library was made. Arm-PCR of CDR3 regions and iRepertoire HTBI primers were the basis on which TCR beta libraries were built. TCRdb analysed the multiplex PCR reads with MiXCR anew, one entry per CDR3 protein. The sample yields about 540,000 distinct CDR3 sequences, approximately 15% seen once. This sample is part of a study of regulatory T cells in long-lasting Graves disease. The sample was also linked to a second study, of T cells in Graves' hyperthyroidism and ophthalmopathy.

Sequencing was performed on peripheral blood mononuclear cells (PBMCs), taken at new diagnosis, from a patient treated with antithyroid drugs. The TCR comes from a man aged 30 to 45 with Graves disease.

The CDR3 protein is CSVGHERGTGELFF. In DNA, the CDR3 is TGCAGCGTTGGTCACGAGCGCGGCACCGGGGAGCTGTTTTTT. The rearrangement joins TRBV29-1 to TRBJ2-2; D gene unclear. There are 14 residues in the CDR3. Germline V gene data show CDR1 as SQVTM and CDR2 as ANQGSEA. The V and J ends lost 4 bases and 4 bases respectively, with 13 bases between them.